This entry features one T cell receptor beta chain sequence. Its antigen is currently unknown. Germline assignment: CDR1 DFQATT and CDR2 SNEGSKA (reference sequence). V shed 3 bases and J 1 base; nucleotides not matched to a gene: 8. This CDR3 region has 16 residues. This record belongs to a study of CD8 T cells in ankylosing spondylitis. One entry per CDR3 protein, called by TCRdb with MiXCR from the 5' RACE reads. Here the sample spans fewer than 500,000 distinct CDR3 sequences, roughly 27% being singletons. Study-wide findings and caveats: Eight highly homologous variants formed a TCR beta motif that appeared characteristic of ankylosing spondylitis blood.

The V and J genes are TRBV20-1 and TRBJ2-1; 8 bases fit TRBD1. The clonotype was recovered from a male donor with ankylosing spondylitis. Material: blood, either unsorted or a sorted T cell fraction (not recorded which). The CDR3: CSARSAQGASYNEQFF. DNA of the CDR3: TGCAGTGCTAGGTCCGCCCAGGGGGCGTCCTACAATGAGCAGTTCTTC.